Below are 9 T cell receptor beta chains sequenced from a single sample in a study of blood T cells in healthy people across ages. The second PCR ran roughly 6 to 11 cycles with a sample-barcoded 5' primer and J-beta primers. In TCRdb, the 5' RACE reads were re-called with MiXCR into one record per CDR3 protein. The sample includes about a million distinct CDR3 sequences, roughly 52% of them seen just once. The sequencing input was blood. These receptors all come from a man under 40 in good health.

This chain joins TRBV28 and TRBJ1-5; unclear D gene. This CDR3 contains 14 residues. With 6 bases removed from V and 3 bases from J, the gap between germline ends came to 12 bases. Looked up from germline, CDR1 is MDHEN and CDR2 is SYDVKM. Here the CDR3 reads CASRSDGLNQPQHF. For the CDR3, the DNA is TGTGCCAGCAGGTCGGACGGACTCAATCAGCCCCAGCATTTT. The variable domain in full, with the rest retrieved from reference TRBV28 and TRBJ1-5, is DVKVTQSSRYLVKRTGEKVFLECVQDMDHENMFWYRQDPGLGLRLIYFSYDVKMKEKGDIPEGYSVSREKKERFSLILESASTNQTSMYLCASRSDGLNQPQHFGDGTRLSIL.

This clonotype has a handful of counts. This rearrangement joins TRBV4-2 to TRBJ2-7; D gene uncertain. The CDR3 covers 13 residues. The germline V gene encodes CDR1 LGHNA and CDR2 YNFKEQ. V lost 0 bases to trimming and J lost 2 bases, with 5 bases between them. CDR3 DNA sequence: TGTGCCAGCAGCCAAGAGAGCCCCTACGAGCAGTACTTC. Translation gives CASSQESPYEQYF.

A remark on this clonotype: Likely a read error: the CDR3 ends without its conserved phenylalanine or tryptophan. This chain joins TRBV4-1 and TRBJ2-3, with a weak D call TRBD2 (5 bases). Trimming removed 2 bases from V and 0 bases from J, with 24 bases in between. Looked up from germline, CDR1 is MGHRA and CDR2 is YSYEKL. CDR3 size: 20 residues. The CDR3 is CASSQSHPLSGSRSTDTQYL. The CDR3 bases are TGCGCCAGCAGCCAATCTCACCCTTTGAGCGGCTCACGTAGCACAGATACGCAGTATTTG.

The J gene is TRBJ2-3, the V gene TRBV3-1, with D unresolved. V was cut by 1 base and J by 2 bases, with 10 bases left in between. The CDR3 consists of 15 residues. In germline, CDR1 is LGHDT, CDR2 YNNKEL (reference sequence). The CDR3 reads CASSQVSLDTDTQYF. CDR3 bases: TGTGCCAGCAGCCAAGTATCTCTCGACACAGATACGCAGTATTTT.

This clonotype was seen only a few times. V gene TRBV10-3 combines with J gene TRBJ2-4; D is possibly TRBD1 or TRBD2 (5 bases each). The J call may be incorrect, as the DNA end agrees better with TRBJ2-7. The length of the CDR3 is 13 residues. From germline, CDR1 is ENHRY and CDR2 SYGVKD. The DNA of the CDR3 is TGTGCCATCAGTGACAGGGCGGGCTACGAGCAGTACTTC. Translated, it gives CAISDRAGYEQYF.

The chain joins TRBV4-1 to TRBJ2-7; no firm D call. V was pared by 0 bases and J by 4 bases, with 7 bases between. Germline V gene lookup returns CDR1 MGHRA and CDR2 YSYEKL. This CDR3 is 13 amino acids long. In DNA form, the CDR3 reads TGCGCCAGCAGCCAAGAGCGAAGGTACGAGCAGTACTTC. This translates into CASSQERRYEQYF.

This clonotype was seen repeatedly, ten times or more. CDR3 in DNA: TGCAGTGCTAGAAACCTAGCGGGGCAAGAGACCCAGTACTTC. Translation: CSARNLAGQETQYF. The V gene is TRBV20-1, the J gene TRBJ2-5; 9 bases map to TRBD2. The length of the CDR3 is 14 residues. V dropped 2 bases and J dropped 2; count of bases not matched to a gene: 3. CDR1 is DFQATT, CDR2 SNEGSKA, per germline (reference sequence).

Concerning this clonotype itself: The germline gene is not matched at one end of the junction; a read error may be the cause. In DNA, the CDR3 is TGCAGTGTCCTCAGGGACGGCAATCAGCCCCGGCATTTT. Its protein product is CSVLRDGNQPRHF. This sequence joins TRBV20-1 and TRBJ1-5; a possible D gene is TRBD1 (5 bases). This CDR3 is built from 13 residues. The V gene's germline CDR1 is DFQATT and CDR2 SNEGSKA (reference sequence).

The chain recombines TRBV12-3 or TRBV12-4 with TRBJ2-1; D is ambiguous. Trimming removed 6 bases from V and 9 bases from J, with 15 bases in between. The length of the CDR3 is 13 residues. CDR3 sequence reads: CASSPPGYSEQFF. For the CDR3, the DNA is TGTGCCAGCAGCCCCCCTGGATATAGTGAGCAGTTCTTC.